Following are 7 T cell receptor beta chains from one sample sequenced in a study of shared clonotypes between healthy human individuals. The method was immunoSEQ multiplex PCR; TCRdb's version includes in-frame clones alone and lacks a portion of them. The data show about 660,000 clones, around two thirds seen once. Sequenced material: memory CD4+ T cells sorted from blood. Described subset: CD45RA-negative fraction. The origin of the receptors is a woman in her 30s in good health.

The chain is built from TRBV5-1 and TRBJ2-5, with TRBD2 identical over 15 bases. Germline-derived CDR1 and CDR2 are SGHRS and YFSETQ. Trimming cost V 4 bases and J 2 bases; bases outside gene matches: 9. The CDR3 covers 18 residues. The CDR3: CASSLGTSGRFDQETQYF. CDR3 DNA: TGCGCCAGCAGCCTCGGGACTAGCGGGAGGTTTGATCAAGAGACCCAGTACTTC.

This chain connects TRBV28 to TRBJ2-7, with a weak D call TRBD1 (5 bases). Per the germline V gene, CDR1 is MDHEN and CDR2 is SYDVKM. The CDR3 loop spans 15 amino acids. The germline V and J ends were trimmed by 3 bases and 2 bases, with 14 bases remaining between them. CDR3 in DNA: TGTGCCAGCAGTTTCGGCGGACATGGGGCCTACGAGCAGTACTTC. It specifies CASSFGGHGAYEQYF.

This clone came up once. The chain carries TRBV28 and TRBJ2-7; 7 nucleotides align to TRBD1. The V gene end was trimmed by 6 bases and the J gene end by 9 bases; junction bases not matched to a gene: 11. The germline gives CDR1 MDHEN, CDR2 SYDVKM. The length of the CDR3 is 13 residues. The CDR3 is CASRGQIYEGQYF. The CDR3 DNA follows: TGTGCCAGCAGGGGACAGATCTACGAAGGGCAGTACTTC.

The V and J genes are TRBV6-6 and TRBJ1-2; D is possibly TRBD1 (5 bases). Trimming pared 6 bases from V and 4 bases from J, leaving 15 bases between. CDR3 size: 14 residues. Germline CDR1 MNHNY, CDR2 SVGAGI (reference sequence). The CDR3 region has the DNA TGTGCCAGCAGCCCTTCCAGGGCCCCCTATGGCTACACCTTC. It is translated as CASSPSRAPYGYTF.

The V call is TRBV5-1, the J call TRBJ2-5, with no clear D. Trimming pared 0 bases from V and 5 bases from J, leaving 17 bases between. CDR3 length: 16 residues. Germline CDR1 reads SGHRS; CDR2 reads YFSETQ. In DNA, the CDR3 is TGCGCCAGCAGCTTGGCCCTGACGGGCGTTGGGGAGACCCAGTACTTC. Its protein is CASSLALTGVGETQYF. Full variable domain (remainder filled in from reference TRBV5-1 and TRBJ2-5): KAGVTQTPRYLIKTRGQQVTLSCSPISGHRSVSWYQQTPGQGLQFLFEYFSETQRNKGNFPGRFSGRQFSNSRSEMNVSTLELGDSALYLCASSLALTGVGETQYFGPGTRLLVL.

The chain recombines TRBV11-2 with TRBJ2-5, with TRBD1 as a possible D gene (5 bases). The germline V and J ends were trimmed by 2 bases and 5 bases, with 9 bases remaining between them. Germline V gene data show CDR1 as SGHAT and CDR2 as FQNNGV. The CDR3 spans 13 residues. The CDR3 bases are TGTGCCAGCAGCTTACCACCAGGGGAGACCCAGTACTTC. It translates to CASSLPPGETQYF.

J is TRBJ2-5 and V is TRBV5-1, with D possibly TRBD1 on 6 matching bases. With 0 bases removed from V and 5 bases from J, the gap between germline ends came to 14 bases. This CDR3 has 15 amino acids. Per the germline V gene, CDR1 is SGHRS and CDR2 is YFSETQ. The CDR3 protein is CASSLVQGFYETQYF. CDR3 DNA: TGCGCCAGCAGCTTGGTACAGGGCTTCTATGAGACCCAGTACTTC.